The T cell receptor (beta chain) described here comes from a study of CDR3 diversity in severe acne. Germline V gene sequence: CDR1 SGHTA, CDR2 FQGNSA. The V and J ends lost 7 bases and 8 bases respectively, with 14 bases between them. This CDR3 is built from 12 residues. Via MiXCR, TCRdb re-called the PCR reads, giving one row per CDR3 protein. There are roughly 93,000 distinct CDR3 sequences in the sample; roughly 49% occur only once, and approximately 10% lies in the top ten. The sequence was collected from a male donor with severe acne vulgaris. The rearrangement joins TRBV7-2 to TRBJ1-2; D is possibly TRBD1 (6 bases). Sequencing input: blood. In DNA form, the CDR3 reads TGTGCCAGCACCATACTGGACAGAGGCTACACCTTC. Its translation is CASTILDRGYTF.